This TCR beta chain comes out of a study of OX40 agonist ivuxolimab in advanced cancers. TCRdb's copy holds only in-frame clones and misses some; the assay was immunoSEQ multiplex PCR. The table lists around 60,000 clones, about nine tenths of them singletons, with around 2% in the top ten. The clonotype comes from an adult with an advanced solid tumor such as melanoma, head and neck, liver or kidney cancer. The sequencing used CD4+ or CD8+ T cells sorted from blood, collected in a trial of the OX40 agonist ivuxolimab.

CDR3 amino acids: CASSINRDSDSGANVLTF. The CDR3 DNA reads as TGTGCCAGTAGTATAAACCGGGACAGCGATTCTGGGGCCAACGTCCTGACTTTC. The chain has TRBV19 and TRBJ2-6; 7 bases are shared with TRBD1. CDR1 and CDR2 from the germline V gene are LNHDA and SQIVND (reference sequence). The CDR3 consists of 18 residues. V trimming: 2 bases; J trimming: 1 base; junction bases outside the gene matches: 8.